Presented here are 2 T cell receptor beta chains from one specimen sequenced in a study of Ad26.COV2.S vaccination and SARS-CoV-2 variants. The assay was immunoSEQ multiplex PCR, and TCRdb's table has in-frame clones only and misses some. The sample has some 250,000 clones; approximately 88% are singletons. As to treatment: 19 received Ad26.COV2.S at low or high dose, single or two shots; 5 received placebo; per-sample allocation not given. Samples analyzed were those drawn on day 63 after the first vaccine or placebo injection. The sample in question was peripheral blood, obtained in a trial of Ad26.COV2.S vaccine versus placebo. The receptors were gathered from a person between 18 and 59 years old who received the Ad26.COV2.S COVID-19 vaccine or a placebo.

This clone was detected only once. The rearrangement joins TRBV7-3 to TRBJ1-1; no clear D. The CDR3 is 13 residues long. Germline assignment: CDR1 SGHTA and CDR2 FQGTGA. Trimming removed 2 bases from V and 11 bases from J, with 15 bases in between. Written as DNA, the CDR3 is TGTGCCAGCAGCTTAGGTCGGTTTCGGGAGGCTTTCTTT. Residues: CASSLGRFREAFF.

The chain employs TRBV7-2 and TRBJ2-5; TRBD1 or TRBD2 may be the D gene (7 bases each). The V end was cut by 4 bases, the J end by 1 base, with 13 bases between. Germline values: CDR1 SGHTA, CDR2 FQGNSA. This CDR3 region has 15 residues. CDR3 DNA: TGTGCCAGCAGCTCAGGGGGGGGGTTCCAAGAGACCCAGTACTTC. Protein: CASSSGGGFQETQYF.